Listed here is a single T cell receptor beta chain. Its matching antigen is unknown. The source of the sample is a study of early T cells in non-severe SARS-CoV-2 infection. Notes on the study in general: Comparison of clonotypes with VDJdb favored anti-spike CD8 responses while missing private and CD4 specificities.

The germline V gene encodes CDR1 MNHEY and CDR2 SMNVEV (reference sequence). The CDR3 is 15 amino acids. After removal of 6 bases from V and 1 base from J, the junction contained 3 bases not matched to a gene. MiXCR, run by TCRdb on the 5' RACE reads, gives a single entry per CDR3 protein. The table includes roughly 51,000 distinct CDR3 sequences, 5.5% to 8% detected once. Sample: whole blood, taken at baseline. This rearrangement joins TRBV27 to TRBJ1-1; 12 nucleotides agree with TRBD1. The clonotype was recovered from an adult who was a healthcare worker with PCR-confirmed SARS-CoV-2 infection or an uninfected control (not recorded which). The CDR3 loop is CASRGQGAWNTEAFF. The CDR3 DNA is TGTGCCAGCAGGGGACAGGGGGCTTGGAACACTGAAGCTTTCTTT.